This entry lists 17 T cell receptor beta chains sequenced from one sample in a study of post-analysis software for immune sequencing data. Overall study findings and caveats: Patients had higher frequencies than controls of roughly five TRBV segments, including TRBV5-6, TRBV5-1 and TRBV20-1.

Each TCR beta cDNA library carried unique molecular identifiers. TCRdb passed the PCR reads through MiXCR, listing each CDR3 protein once. The table records 250,000 to 300,000 distinct CDR3 sequences, less than 40% of them present only once. No antigens are known for them. Sequencing was done on a sample of blood. The source is a girl aged 10 to 17 with multiple sclerosis.

In this sample, this clonotype turned up many times. The rearrangement joins TRBV3-1 to TRBJ1-6; a possible D gene is TRBD1 (5 bases). Trimming cost V 4 bases and J 7 bases, with 8 bases left between them. This CDR3 has 13 residues. Germline V gene data show CDR1 as LGHDT and CDR2 as YNNKEL (reference sequence). The DNA for the CDR3 is TGTGCCAGCAGCCTCCCAGGGAATTCACCCCTCCACTTT. As protein: CASSLPGNSPLHF.

The chain links TRBV6-2 or TRBV6-3 to TRBJ2-5; D remains ambiguous. The germline V and J ends were trimmed by 6 bases and 5 bases, with 16 bases remaining between them. This CDR3 is 14 amino acids long. Germline V gene lookup returns CDR1 MNHEY and CDR2 SVGEGT. The CDR3 reads CASSLDPNAETQYF. The CDR3 DNA is TGTGCCAGCAGCCTCGACCCTAACGCGGAGACCCAGTACTTC.

This clonotype has at least ten counts. The chain is built from TRBV18 and TRBJ1-2; 10 bases align to TRBD1. The CDR3 has 15 amino acids. Germline V gene sequence: CDR1 KGHSH, CDR2 LQKENI. The V gene end was trimmed by 0 bases and the J gene end by 5 bases; junction bases not matched to a gene: 3. The CDR3 protein is CASSPPGTGEYGYTF. The DNA of the CDR3 is TGTGCCAGCTCACCACCTGGGACAGGGGAATATGGCTACACCTTC.

The chain is built from TRBV28 and TRBJ2-5, with 9 bases that match TRBD1. In germline, CDR1 is MDHEN, CDR2 SYDVKM. The CDR3 is 15 amino acids. V dropped 8 bases and J dropped 6; count of bases not matched to a gene: 13. The CDR3 spells CASFPFTGGLKTQYF. Written as DNA, the CDR3 is TGTGCCAGCTTCCCCTTCACAGGGGGCCTAAAGACCCAGTACTTC.

A note on this clonotype: A much more abundant neighbour one base away suggests this may be a read error. The CDR3 sequence: CASSLGALSEKLFF. In DNA, the CDR3 is TGTGCCAGCAGTTTGGGGGCGCTTAGTGAAAAACTGTTTTTT. The V and J genes are TRBV27 and TRBJ1-4, with D tentatively TRBD1 (6 bases). Germline lookup yields CDR1 MNHEY and CDR2 SMNVEV (reference sequence). The CDR3 totals 14 residues. The germline V and J ends were trimmed by 3 bases and 7 bases, with 12 bases remaining between them. Together with reference TRBV27 and TRBJ1-4, the CDR3 gives the full variable domain: EAQVTQNPRYLITVTGKKLTVTCSQNMNHEYMSWYRQDPGLGLRQIYYSMNVEVTDKGDVPEGYKVSRKEKRNFPLILESPSPNQTSLYFCASSLGALSEKLFFGSGTQLSVL.

A word on this clonotype: A much larger clonotype is one base distant, so this may be a read error. This chain joins TRBV7-3 and TRBJ2-1; D remains ambiguous. The CDR3 is made up of 17 amino acids. Germline lookup yields CDR1 SGHTA and CDR2 FQGTGA. This CDR3 reads CAGSLISLSGGNNEQFF. The CDR3 nucleotides read TGTGCCGGCAGCTTAATATCGTTATCAGGTGGGAACAATGAGCAGTTCTTC.

This clonotype was seen ten or more times. The chain carries TRBV5-1 and TRBJ1-2, with 7 bases lining up with TRBD1. There are 13 residues in the CDR3. Germline lookup yields CDR1 SGHRS and CDR2 YFSETQ. Unmatched junction bases numbered 4, after V lost 0 bases and J lost 8 bases. The CDR3 sequence: CASSLEGTEGYTF. CDR3 coding DNA: TGCGCCAGCAGCTTGGAGGGGACAGAGGGCTACACCTTC.

The sample holds one count of this clonotype. The chain carries TRBV28 and TRBJ1-5; possible D gene TRBD1, 6 bases. The CDR3 loop spans 19 amino acids. CDR1 and CDR2 (germline): MDHEN, SYDVKM. V was cut by 7 bases and J by 6 bases, with 31 bases left in between. The CDR3 sequence is CASTYLDGRGTVAIQPQHF. In nucleotides, the CDR3 is TGTGCCAGCACCTACCTCGACGGCAGGGGCACCGTGGCGATTCAGCCCCAGCATTTT.

The chain combines TRBV27 with TRBJ2-5; 10 bases are shared with TRBD2. Germline CDR1 MNHEY, CDR2 SMNVEV (reference sequence). The V and J ends lost 5 bases and 5 bases, in that order; junction bases with no gene match: 29. The CDR3 is 22 residues long. CDR3 DNA sequence: TGTGCCAGCAGTCCCCGACCGCGGGGGGGAGCGGGAGGGCCTAATGAGGGTGAGACCCAGTACTTC. This sequence encodes CASSPRPRGGAGGPNEGETQYF.

With respect to this clonotype: A much larger clone lies a single base off, so this may be a read error. The chain uses TRBV6-1 and TRBJ1-2; the D is unclear. The CDR3 is made up of 14 amino acids. The germline V gene encodes CDR1 MNHNS and CDR2 SASEGT. Trimming shortened V by 6 bases and J by 2 bases, and 13 bases separated the two germline ends. DNA for the CDR3: TGTGCCAGCAGGCCTTGGACGGAGAACTATGGCTACACCTTC. It codes for CASRPWTENYGYTF.

In this sample, this clonotype turned up many times. The rearrangement links TRBV20-1 to TRBJ2-1; no firm D call. This CDR3 region has 12 residues. Germline lookup yields CDR1 DFQATT and CDR2 SNEGSKA (reference sequence). With 0 bases removed from V and 5 bases from J, the gap between germline ends came to 5 bases. CDR3 sequence reads: CSAREANNEQFF. The CDR3 DNA reads as TGCAGTGCTAGAGAGGCCAACAATGAGCAGTTCTTC.

This clonotype has more than one count but fewer than ten. A much more abundant neighbour one base away suggests this may be a read error. V gene TRBV6-1 combines with J gene TRBJ2-1; the D gene is possibly TRBD2 (11 bases). This CDR3 is built from 19 residues. Germline CDR1 MNHNS, CDR2 SASEGT. Trimming left V 5 bases short and J 5 bases short, with 28 bases between. CDR3 amino acids: CASSPRDRGLAGGHNEQFF. In nucleotides, the CDR3 is TGTGCCAGCAGTCCCCGGGACAGGGGATTAGCGGGGGGGCACAATGAGCAGTTCTTC.

The chain uses TRBV5-1 and TRBJ2-5; D not certain. In germline, CDR1 is SGHRS, CDR2 YFSETQ. Trimming took off 4 bases at V and 3 bases at J, with 13 bases between the two ends. There are 14 residues in the CDR3. DNA for the CDR3: TGCGCCAGCAGCCAGTGGGCGACGGAAGAGACCCAGTACTTC. It codes for CASSQWATEETQYF.

This clonotype came up many times. The V and J genes are TRBV18 and TRBJ1-2; D gene ambiguous. CDR1 is KGHSH, CDR2 LQKENI, per germline. The CDR3 spans 12 residues. With 3 bases removed from V and 6 bases from J, the gap between germline ends came to 8 bases. CDR3 DNA sequence: TGTGCCAGCTCACCTAGAGGAGATGGCTACACCTTC. Translated: CASSPRGDGYTF.

As to this clonotype: A much larger clone sits a single nucleotide away, making a read error possible. The rearrangement uses TRBV7-9 and TRBJ2-3; D is unresolved. The CDR3 has 14 residues. Per germline, CDR1 SEHNR and CDR2 FQNEAQ (reference sequence). The CDR3 sequence is CVSSSLPVNTGQYF. CDR3 sequence (DNA): TGTGTCAGCAGCTCTTTGCCGGTAAACACTGGACAGTATTTT.

As regards this clonotype: A read error may explain this, as a much larger clone is one base away. This sequence joins TRBV29-1 and TRBJ1-1; D might be TRBD1 (5 bases). Germline CDR1 reads SQVTM; CDR2 reads ANQGSEA. V lost 8 bases, J lost 10 bases, and 14 bases lay in between. There are 10 residues in the CDR3. CDR3 sequence reads: CSTNQGGAFF. The CDR3 DNA reads as TGCAGCACGAACCAGGGAGGAGCTTTCTTT.

The chain is built from TRBV29-1 and TRBJ2-2; 10 positions agree with TRBD1. J gave up 6 bases and V 6 bases, and 13 bases lay outside the gene matches. Germline V gene sequence: CDR1 SQVTM, CDR2 ANQGSEA. The CDR3 consists of 16 residues. The CDR3 region has the DNA TGCAGCGTGGAACCGGGACAGGGGTCCGAGGCCGGGGAGCTGTTTTTT. Protein sequence: CSVEPGQGSEAGELFF.